This entry features one T cell receptor beta chain sequence. The CDR3 is 11 residues long. Germline CDR1 is LNHDA and CDR2 is SQIVND (reference sequence). Deletions cut 6 bases from V and 6 bases from J, with 9 bases between. As originally analysed: For nucleated cells, counts were estimated from reference gene primer amplification. The table came from immunoSEQ multiplex PCR; TCRdb's copy has only in-frame clones and leaves some out. V and J calls and clone size are given by that table; D and trimming were obtained from the DNA. The sample gives hundreds of thousands of clones, roughly 90% of which show up once; approximately 1.5% is in the top ten. This record comes from a study of blood T cell repertoires in COVID-19.

The sequence came from a woman aged 18 to 35 who had been exposed to COVID-19. Sequenced sample: PBMCs or T cells enriched from blood (not recorded which). This chain uses TRBV19 with TRBJ2-7; unclear D gene. The CDR3 coding sequence is TGTGCCAGTAGAGGAGTTGCCGAGCAGTACTTC. It translates to CASRGVAEQYF.